This T cell receptor (beta chain) was recorded in a study of T cells after yellow fever vaccination. Across the whole study: Those fractions that held only low numbers of cells were prepared using the SMART-Seq v4 Ultra Low Input RNA kit.

Broader study findings: At around 95% for CD4 and 70% to 90% for CD8, most primary-vaccination clones showed up again after the booster. A weaker secondary response peaked on day 5, the primary on day 15.

This clonotype was counted at least ten times. Its antigen is as yet unknown. CDR1 is MNHEY, CDR2 SVGAGI, per germline. The V gene lost 8 bases and the J gene lost 2 bases, with 18 bases spanning the gap. The CDR3 length is 15 residues. Generation of TCR cDNA used 5'RACE template switching (which added a universal primer site and UMIs). MiXCR, run by TCRdb on the 5' RACE reads, gives a single entry per CDR3 protein. The sample contains a few hundred thousand distinct CDR3 sequences, about 3.5% of which appear only once. The chain carries TRBV6-5 and TRBJ2-5; perhaps TRBD1 as D (6 bases). Material: PBMCs, obtained on the day of the yellow fever booster vaccination. The sequence came from a man younger than 35 who received the YFV17D yellow fever vaccine. The CDR3 is CASARDQGLQETQYF. DNA for the CDR3: TGTGCCAGCGCCCGTGACCAGGGGCTACAAGAGACCCAGTACTTC.